Below are 26 T cell receptor beta chains sequenced from a single sample in a study of blood T cell repertoires in COVID-19. The assay was immunoSEQ multiplex PCR, and TCRdb's table has in-frame clones only and misses some. The repertoire holds about 150,000 clones, with about 84% as singletons. Sequencing used peripheral blood. The receptors here all came from a woman in her 50s with acute or convalescent COVID-19.

This clone was seen just once. This sequence joins TRBV11-1 and TRBJ2-5, with D maybe TRBD2 (6 bases). V shed 0 bases and J shed 4 bases, with 12 bases lying between them. The germline V gene encodes CDR1 SGHAT and CDR2 FQDESV (reference sequence). This CDR3 contains 15 residues. CDR3 nucleotides: TGTGCCAGCAGCTTAGCGGAGGGTAGGGCAGAGACCCAGTACTTC. Its translation: CASSLAEGRAETQYF.

The chain recombines TRBV27 with TRBJ1-6; 8 bases fit TRBD1. Unmatched junction bases numbered 3, after V lost 8 bases and J lost 9 bases. Germline V gives CDR1 MNHEY, CDR2 SMNVEV (reference sequence). The CDR3 has 12 residues. CDR3 DNA: TGTGCCAGCGGACAGGGCTCTTCACCCCTCCACTTT. Translation gives CASGQGSSPLHF.

The chain has TRBV9 and TRBJ1-1; D is uncertain. The germline gives CDR1 SGDLS, CDR2 YYNGEE. Trimming left V 1 base short and J 0 bases short, with 13 bases between. This CDR3 contains 16 residues. The CDR3 sequence is CASSVFSVAMNTEAFF. CDR3 DNA: TGTGCCAGCAGCGTATTTAGTGTTGCGATGAACACTGAAGCTTTCTTT.

The genes are TRBV15 and TRBJ2-5, with no clear D. V was clipped by 5 bases and J by 7 bases, with 11 bases between them. This CDR3 has 12 residues. The germline V gene has CDR1 LNHNV and CDR2 YYDKDF (reference sequence). CDR3 coding DNA: TGTGCCACCAGCTCACGACTCGGGACCCAGTACTTC. Encoded protein: CATSSRLGTQYF. The entire variable domain, with the rest obtained from reference TRBV15 and TRBJ2-5, is as follows: DAMVIQNPRYQVTQFGKPVTLSCSQTLNHNVMYWYQQKSSQAPKLLFHYYDKDFNNEADTPDNFQSRRPNTSFCFLDIRSPGLGDTAMYLCATSSRLGTQYFGPGTRLLVL.

The chain joins TRBV2 to TRBJ1-1, with TRBD1 identical over 8 bases. After removal of 7 bases from V and 3 bases from J, the junction contained 7 bases not matched to a gene. The CDR3 is 14 residues long. Germline lookup yields CDR1 SNHLY and CDR2 FYNNEI. The CDR3 region is CASMDGQGHTEAFF. In nucleotides, the CDR3 is TGTGCCAGCATGGACGGACAGGGACACACTGAAGCTTTCTTT. The variable domain in full, completed from reference TRBV2 and TRBJ1-1, reads EPEVTQTPSHQVTQMGQEVILRCVPISNHLYFYWYRQILGQKVEFLVSFYNNEISEKSEIFDDQFSVERPDGSNFTLKIRSTKLEDSAMYFCASMDGQGHTEAFFGQGTRLTVV.

In its sample, this clone was seen once. The chain recombines TRBV7-2 with TRBJ1-5, with D unresolved. CDR3 length: 13 residues. The V and J ends lost 5 bases and 1 base respectively, with 6 bases between them. Germline CDR1 reads SGHTA; CDR2 reads FQGNSA. The CDR3 region is CASSPGSNQPQHF. CDR3 nucleotides: TGTGCCAGCAGCCCAGGAAGCAATCAGCCCCAGCATTTT. The full variable domain, in which reference TRBV7-2 and TRBJ1-5 provide the parts outside the CDR3, is GAGVSQSPSNKVTEKGKDVELRCDPISGHTALYWYRQSLGQGLEFLIYFQGNSAPDKSGLPSDRFSAERTGGSVSTLTIQRTQQEDSAVYLCASSPGSNQPQHFGDGTRLSIL.

V and J are TRBV11-3 and TRBJ2-2, with D perhaps matching TRBD2 (6 bases). Trimming shortened V by 3 bases and J by 1 base, and 9 bases separated the two germline ends. The length of the CDR3 is 15 residues. Germline V gene sequence: CDR1 SGHNT, CDR2 YENEEA. CDR3 in amino acids: CASSFSGLNTGELFF. The CDR3 DNA is TGTGCCAGCAGCTTCAGCGGGCTGAACACCGGGGAGCTGTTTTTT.

The chain combines TRBV7-8 with TRBJ1-2; D uncertain. Germline CDR1 reads SGHVS; CDR2 reads FQNEAQ. V lost 0 bases and J 2 bases, leaving 13 bases between the germline ends. The CDR3 spans 16 residues. CDR3 coding DNA: TGTGCCAGCAGCTTAGCATCTCCAGCAGGCAACTATGGCTACACCTTC. The encoded protein is CASSLASPAGNYGYTF.

CDR3 amino acids: CASSTGGGEQYF. CDR3 DNA: TGTGCCAGTAGCACAGGGGGAGGGGAGCAGTACTTC. The chain uses TRBV19 and TRBJ2-7; D is perhaps TRBD1 (8 bases). This CDR3 comprises 12 residues. Germline V lookup: CDR1 LNHDA, CDR2 SQIVND (reference sequence). The germline V and J ends were trimmed by 6 bases and 7 bases, with 13 bases remaining between them.

This clone was counted only a few times. This rearrangement joins TRBV27 to TRBJ2-1, with D hard to call. Trimming took off 2 bases at V and 3 bases at J, with 11 bases between the two ends. The CDR3 runs 15 residues. Germline V gene data show CDR1 as MNHEY and CDR2 as SMNVEV (reference sequence). CDR3 DNA sequence: TGTGCCAGCAGTTTAGCTTTAACAAACTACAATGAGCAGTTCTTC. Translation gives CASSLALTNYNEQFF.

The chain carries TRBV7-3 and TRBJ1-1, with 7 positions matching TRBD1. Germline V gene lookup returns CDR1 SGHTA and CDR2 FQGTGA. The CDR3 spans 13 residues. The trim removed 9 bases at V and 0 bases at J, leaving 4 bases unmatched. Written as DNA, the CDR3 is TGTGCCAGTGGGACAGACCTGAACACTGAAGCTTTCTTT. Amino acids: CASGTDLNTEAFF.

V and J are TRBV19 and TRBJ1-5, with D maybe TRBD1 (5 bases). The CDR3 is 17 residues long. Germline V gene data show CDR1 as LNHDA and CDR2 as SQIVND (reference sequence). Deletions cut 4 bases from V and 2 bases from J, with 18 bases between. Written as DNA, the CDR3 is TGTGCCAGTAGTACATCCCAGGGCGTACAGGGCAATCAGCCCCAGCATTTT. Translated: CASSTSQGVQGNQPQHF.

The J gene is TRBJ2-5, the V gene TRBV7-3; 9 bases fit TRBD2. Germline V gives CDR1 SGHTA, CDR2 FQGTGA. CDR3 length: 15 residues. After removal of 5 bases from V and 5 bases from J, the junction contained 9 bases not matched to a gene. This chain's CDR3 is CASSQLAGAGETQYF. The CDR3 coding sequence is TGTGCCAGCAGCCAATTAGCGGGGGCTGGGGAGACCCAGTACTTC.

V gene TRBV5-1 combines with J gene TRBJ2-1; 9 positions match TRBD1. V lost 4 bases and J lost 6; bases outside the gene matches: 8. CDR1 is SGHRS and CDR2 is YFSETQ in the germline V gene. This CDR3 contains 15 residues. For the CDR3, the DNA is TGCGCCAGCAGCCCCGGGACAGGGCTTATCAATGAGCAGTTCTTC. This sequence encodes CASSPGTGLINEQFF.

This clone has more than one count but fewer than ten. The rearrangement joins TRBV15 to TRBJ2-1, with TRBD1 as a possible D gene (5 bases). Germline V gene lookup returns CDR1 LNHNV and CDR2 YYDKDF (reference sequence). Trimming took 4 bases from V and 4 from J, leaving 17 bases between them. The CDR3 is 16 amino acids. The chain's CDR3 is CATSILPQGIYNEQFF. DNA of the CDR3: TGTGCCACCAGCATACTCCCTCAGGGAATATACAATGAGCAGTTCTTC.

The rearrangement joins TRBV18 to TRBJ2-3; 10 bases line up with TRBD2. Per the germline V gene, CDR1 is KGHSH and CDR2 is LQKENI. J was trimmed by 2 bases and V by 5 bases; bases with no gene match: 7. The CDR3 is 16 amino acids. CDR3 sequence reads: CASSVGLAVHTDTQYF. In nucleotides, the CDR3 is TGTGCCAGCTCAGTCGGACTAGCGGTTCACACAGATACGCAGTATTTT.

The genes are TRBV7-9 and TRBJ2-3; D uncertain. The CDR3 runs to 13 residues. CDR1 SEHNR and CDR2 FQNEAQ come from the germline V gene (reference sequence). V lost 3 bases and J lost 4, with 8 bases in between. The CDR3 protein is CASSFQNPDTQYF. DNA of the CDR3: TGTGCCAGCAGCTTCCAGAATCCAGATACGCAGTATTTT.

The gene calls are TRBV11-3 and TRBJ1-6; D is unclear. Trimming took off 5 bases at V and 6 bases at J, with 23 bases between the two ends. This CDR3 spans 18 amino acids. CDR1 and CDR2 from the germline V gene are SGHNT and YENEEA. This CDR3 is CASSVSDTAEGCNSPLHF. In nucleotides, the CDR3 is TGTGCCAGCAGCGTCTCCGACACGGCGGAGGGTTGTAATTCACCCCTCCACTTT.

The chain combines TRBV11-1 with TRBJ1-6; 9 nucleotides align to TRBD1. Looked up from germline, CDR1 is SGHAT and CDR2 is FQDESV (reference sequence). J lost 7 bases, V lost 6 bases, and 4 bases had no gene match. The CDR3 loop spans 14 amino acids. The chain's CDR3 is CASRSGTGNSPLHF. In nucleotides, the CDR3 is TGTGCCAGCAGGTCCGGGACAGGGAATTCACCCCTCCACTTT.

V is TRBV19 and J is TRBJ1-5; no clear D. The CDR3 has 9 amino acids. The germline V and J ends were trimmed by 10 bases and 8 bases, with 6 bases remaining between them. The germline CDR1 and CDR2 sequences are LNHDA and SQIVND (reference sequence). CDR3 nucleotide sequence: TGTGCCACCTCGGAGCCCCAGCATTTT. Its protein is CATSEPQHF.

The rearrangement links TRBV5-1 to TRBJ1-4; no clear D. The V and J ends lost 4 bases and 6 bases respectively, with 13 bases between them. The germline V gene has CDR1 SGHRS and CDR2 YFSETQ. The CDR3 is made up of 14 amino acids. DNA of the CDR3: TGCGCCAGCAGCCAGGCGGAGGGTTATGAAAAACTGTTTTTT. Translated: CASSQAEGYEKLFF.

The chain combines TRBV7-8 with TRBJ1-5; weak D call: TRBD1 (6 bases). With 5 bases removed from V and 9 bases from J, the gap between germline ends came to 17 bases. CDR3 size: 14 residues. Germline CDR1 reads SGHVS; CDR2 reads FQNEAQ. CDR3: CASSEGHDERPQHF. DNA for the CDR3: TGTGCCAGCAGCGAGGGACACGACGAAAGGCCCCAGCATTTT.

The genes are TRBV6-4 and TRBJ1-2, with 8 bases that match TRBD1. Germline trimming cut 5 bases from V and 3 bases from J; bases unmatched to any gene: 2. Germline V gives CDR1 MRHNA, CDR2 SNTAGT. This CDR3 has 13 residues. CDR3 amino acids: CASSPTGDYGYTF. CDR3 DNA sequence: TGTGCCAGCAGTCCGACAGGGGACTATGGCTACACCTTC.

V and J are TRBV5-1 and TRBJ2-5, with TRBD1 matching 8 bases. J lost 3 bases, V lost 0 bases, and 10 bases had no gene match. The germline V gene has CDR1 SGHRS and CDR2 YFSETQ. The length of the CDR3 is 17 residues. The CDR3 DNA sequence: TGCGCCAGCAGCTTGGGTCTATTATCAGGGGGCGAAGAGACCCAGTACTTC. It yields the protein CASSLGLLSGGEETQYF.

This chain links TRBV28 with TRBJ1-2; unclear D gene. This CDR3 has 15 residues. V was shortened by 8 bases and J by 5 bases, with 21 bases between the two germline ends. The germline gives CDR1 MDHEN, CDR2 SYDVKM. CDR3 sequence reads: CASSAPPDSRYGYTF. For the CDR3, the DNA is TGTGCCAGCTCAGCACCCCCGGACTCAAGATATGGCTACACCTTC.

V and J are TRBV5-5 and TRBJ1-1; D ambiguous. This CDR3 has 14 residues. V dropped 1 base and J dropped 0 bases, with 7 bases sitting between them. Germline CDR1 and CDR2: SGHKS and YYEKEE (reference sequence). The CDR3 DNA is TGTGCCAGCAGCTTGTTGCCGGTGAACACTGAAGCTTTCTTT. Translation: CASSLLPVNTEAFF.